A selection of T cell receptor beta chains follows, all from one sample in a study of cytomegalovirus exposure and HLA in healthy donors. The data were produced by immunoSEQ multiplex PCR, yet TCRdb's version contains in-frame clones alone and is incomplete. The table includes 100,000 to 150,000 clones, around 77% detected once. The sample taken for sequencing was PBMCs. Every receptor here comes from a woman between 55 and 75 years old in good health and CMV-seronegative. Each CDR3 is given with its conserved first and last residue.

j_call: TRBJ2-2; v_call: TRBV18; cdr3_aa: CASSPTTGVKSTGELFF
j_call: TRBJ1-1; v_call: TRBV4-1; cdr3_aa: CASSHNIGPTKKNTEAFF
j_call: TRBJ2-2; v_call: TRBV7-3; cdr3_aa: CASSLGPTGELFF
j_call: TRBJ1-1; v_call: TRBV29-1; cdr3_aa: CSGGGGGNTEAFF
j_call: TRBJ1-5; v_call: TRBV28; cdr3_aa: CASSFGPPGQGWYQPQHF
j_call: TRBJ1-1; v_call: TRBV28; cdr3_aa: CASSGPAEGTEAFF
j_call: TRBJ1-1; v_call: TRBV14; cdr3_aa: CASSHTGDTEAFF
j_call: TRBJ2-5; v_call: TRBV10-3; cdr3_aa: CAISDGAPSGNQYF
j_call: TRBJ2-3; v_call: TRBV9; cdr3_aa: CASSVSAGGRDTQYF
j_call: TRBJ2-2; v_call: TRBV6-1; cdr3_aa: CALRRTGTSGELFF
j_call: TRBJ2-7; v_call: TRBV28; cdr3_aa: CASSLSGTGNIYEQYF
j_call: TRBJ2-5; v_call: TRBV7-6; cdr3_aa: CASSLMAAQETQYF
j_call: TRBJ1-3; v_call: TRBV30; cdr3_aa: CAWSPLGNTIYF
j_call: TRBJ2-7; v_call: TRBV6-1; cdr3_aa: CASRVRTSGGTGEQYF